This entry lists 21 T cell receptor beta chains sequenced from one sample in a study of early T cells in non-severe SARS-CoV-2 infection. A single record per CDR3 protein comes from TCRdb applying MiXCR to the 5' RACE reads. The sample holds some 46,000 distinct CDR3 sequences; around 6.1% are singletons and the top ten take about an eighth. The specimen sequenced was whole blood. Every receptor here comes from an adult who was a healthcare worker with PCR-confirmed SARS-CoV-2 infection or an uninfected control (not recorded which).

This chain's CDR3 is CASSLLSGGANTGELFF. The DNA of the CDR3 is TGTGCCAGCAGCCTACTCAGCGGGGGTGCGAACACCGGGGAGCTGTTTTTT. This chain links TRBV5-6 with TRBJ2-2, with 8 bases that match TRBD2. CDR1 is SGHDT, CDR2 YYEEEE, per germline. The CDR3 is 17 amino acids. Germline trimming cut 4 bases from V and 0 bases from J; bases unmatched to any gene: 8.

This clonotype was detected many times. V usage is TRBV3-1 and J usage is TRBJ2-7, with TRBD1 as a possible D gene (6 bases). CDR1 and CDR2 (germline): LGHDT, YNNKEL (reference sequence). With 4 bases removed from V and 3 bases from J, the gap between germline ends came to 13 bases. This CDR3 comprises 14 residues. The CDR3 coding sequence is TGTGCCAGCAGCCGATCGGGACATGACTACGAGCAGTACTTC. It codes for CASSRSGHDYEQYF.

V is TRBV4-1 and J is TRBJ1-1; no firm D call. Germline-derived CDR1 and CDR2 are MGHRA and YSYEKL. V gave up 0 bases and J gave up 0 bases, with 14 bases separating them. This CDR3 contains 17 residues. CDR3 residues: CASSQEHRRSMNTEAFF. Written as DNA, the CDR3 is TGCGCCAGCAGCCAAGAACACCGGCGTAGTATGAACACTGAAGCTTTCTTT.

For this clonotype: The junction departs from germline at one end; a sequencing error may be responsible. V gene TRBV7-9 combines with J gene TRBJ2-3; D is undetermined. The CDR3 consists of 8 residues. Per germline, CDR1 SEHNR and CDR2 FQNEAQ (reference sequence). The CDR3 DNA reads as TGTGCCAGCAGCTTAGTTGGGTTT. It yields the protein CASSLVGF.

This clonotype has at least ten counts. The rearrangement links TRBV28 to TRBJ2-1, with D unresolved. Trimming cost V 5 bases and J 4 bases, with 9 bases left between them. This CDR3 has 13 residues. From germline, CDR1 is MDHEN and CDR2 SYDVKM. CDR3 sequence: CASSPEAYNEQFF. The CDR3 DNA follows: TGTGCCAGCAGTCCCGAGGCTTACAATGAGCAGTTCTTC.

This clonotype was found many times. The chain links TRBV6-5 to TRBJ2-3; D gene unclear. V lost 6 bases to trimming and J lost 2 bases, with 12 bases between them. This CDR3 has 14 amino acids. The V gene's germline CDR1 is MNHEY and CDR2 SVGAGI. CDR3 nucleotide sequence: TGTGCCAGCAGGTTCCGGGCCCCCACAGATACGCAGTATTTT. Translating gives CASRFRAPTDTQYF.

In its sample, this clonotype was seen a few times. This chain joins TRBV5-1 and TRBJ2-1; no definite D call. The CDR3 loop spans 15 amino acids. The germline gives CDR1 SGHRS, CDR2 YFSETQ. The V gene lost 3 bases and the J gene lost 8 bases, with 18 bases spanning the gap. The DNA of the CDR3 is TGCGCCAGCAGCTGGGGAAAAACCCCGGTCGATGAGCAGTTCTTC. Translation gives CASSWGKTPVDEQFF.

This clonotype was observed a handful of times. J is TRBJ2-7 and V is TRBV7-8; a weak D match, TRBD2 (5 bases). Trimming took 6 bases from V and 3 from J, leaving 18 bases between them. Germline CDR1 SGHVS, CDR2 FQNEAQ. This CDR3 spans 15 amino acids. The CDR3 DNA reads as TGTGCCAGCAGTCCCCAACGCGGAAGCGGCTACGAGCAGTACTTC. Its protein is CASSPQRGSGYEQYF.

At least ten counts were recorded for this clonotype. The chain uses TRBV20-1 and TRBJ1-4; D unclear. Per the germline V gene, CDR1 is DFQATT and CDR2 is SNEGSKA (reference sequence). V shed 3 bases and J shed 6 bases, with 14 bases lying between them. CDR3 length equals 14 residues. The CDR3 reads CSASRAGAYEKLFF. CDR3 sequence (DNA): TGCAGTGCTAGTAGGGCAGGCGCCTATGAAAAACTGTTTTTT.

The CDR3 region is CASSLGQGTEAFF. Here the CDR3 DNA reads TGTGCCAGCAGTTTGGGACAGGGGACGGAAGCTTTCTTT. J is TRBJ1-1 and V is TRBV6-5; 10 bases fit TRBD1. CDR1 MNHEY and CDR2 SVGAGI come from the germline V gene. V gave up 4 bases and J gave up 8 bases; unmatched junction bases: 4. This CDR3 spans 13 amino acids.

This clonotype was picked up a small number of times. The rearrangement uses TRBV6-2 or TRBV6-3 and TRBJ1-1; weak D call: TRBD1 (5 bases). The V gene lost 6 bases and the J gene lost 4 bases, with 12 bases spanning the gap. The V gene's germline CDR1 is MNHEY and CDR2 SVGEGT. The CDR3 totals 13 residues. CDR3 sequence: CASRLGRSTEAFF. For the CDR3, the DNA is TGTGCCAGCAGACTGGGGCGCAGCACTGAAGCTTTCTTT.

V usage is TRBV28 and J usage is TRBJ2-3, with D perhaps TRBD1 or TRBD2 (6 bases each). Trimming took off 2 bases at V and 1 base at J, with 10 bases between the two ends. The CDR3 is 15 residues long. Germline values: CDR1 MDHEN, CDR2 SYDVKM. CDR3 in amino acids: CASSLEGGGTDTQYF. The CDR3 bases are TGTGCCAGCAGTTTAGAGGGGGGCGGCACAGATACGCAGTATTTT.

Many counts were recorded for this clonotype. The rearrangement uses TRBV5-4 and TRBJ2-7; tentatively, D is TRBD1 or TRBD2 (5 bases each). Germline V gene data show CDR1 as SGHNT and CDR2 as YYREEE (reference sequence). The CDR3 loop spans 17 amino acids. The V and J ends lost 6 bases and 5 bases respectively, with 27 bases between them. The CDR3 loop is CASNHQSRGQGSHEQYF. As DNA, the CDR3 is TGTGCCAGCAACCACCAAAGTCGGGGTCAGGGATCCCACGAGCAGTACTTC.

This clonotype was seen more than once but under ten times. The chain uses TRBV12-3 or TRBV12-4 and TRBJ1-4, with a weak D call TRBD1 (5 bases). The CDR3 spans 15 residues. The V end was cut by 5 bases, the J end by 0 bases, with 10 bases between. CDR3 coding DNA: TGTGCCAGCAGTGCAGGGAACCCAACTAATGAAAAACTGTTTTTT. It codes for CASSAGNPTNEKLFF.

The chain uses TRBV9 and TRBJ1-6, with D perhaps matching TRBD1 (6 bases). The V and J ends lost 0 bases and 7 bases respectively, with 8 bases between them. There are 14 residues in the CDR3. The germline gives CDR1 SGDLS, CDR2 YYNGEE. CDR3 nucleotide sequence: TGTGCCAGCAGCGTAGAGGGGGGAAATTCACCCCTCCACTTT. Translated, it gives CASSVEGGNSPLHF.

This clonotype was recorded many times. The V gene is TRBV10-3, the J gene TRBJ2-5; D not certain. V shed 1 base and J shed 5 bases, with 2 bases lying between them. The germline V gene has CDR1 ENHRY and CDR2 SYGVKD. The CDR3 spans 11 residues. Here the CDR3 DNA reads TGTGCCATCAGTGAGTTGGAGACCCAGTACTTC. This gives the protein CAISELETQYF.

This chain uses TRBV27 with TRBJ2-3; possible D gene TRBD2, 5 bases. The CDR3 covers 14 residues. V shed 6 bases and J shed 3 bases, with 13 bases lying between them. CDR1 is MNHEY, CDR2 SMNVEV, per germline (reference sequence). CDR3 loop: CASSPRGVTDTQYF. CDR3 nucleotides: TGTGCCAGCAGCCCACGGGGTGTGACAGATACGCAGTATTTT.

This clonotype was recorded at least ten times. J is TRBJ2-3 and V is TRBV27; TRBD1 agrees at 7 bases. Germline V gene lookup returns CDR1 MNHEY and CDR2 SMNVEV (reference sequence). The CDR3 extends over 15 amino acids. V lost 0 bases and J lost 4; bases outside the gene matches: 4. The DNA of the CDR3 is TGTGCCAGCAGTTTATCAGGACAGGTCGCAGATACGCAGTATTTT. Translating gives CASSLSGQVADTQYF.

This clonotype was picked up a small number of times. The chain uses TRBV29-1 and TRBJ2-3; TRBD1 matches at 7 bases. The J segment lost 0 bases and the V segment lost 4 bases, leaving 13 bases of the junction unmatched. The CDR3 is 17 residues long. Germline V gene lookup returns CDR1 SQVTM and CDR2 ANQGSEA. The chain's CDR3 is CSVGSPRGPESTDTQYF. The CDR3 DNA reads as TGCAGCGTTGGATCCCCAAGGGGGCCCGAAAGCACAGATACGCAGTATTTT.

Ten or more counts support this clonotype. V gene TRBV20-1 combines with J gene TRBJ2-7, with 9 bases identical to TRBD1. This CDR3 comprises 15 residues. Trimming removed 2 bases from V and 3 bases from J; junction bases left unmatched: 8. Germline V gene data show CDR1 as DFQATT and CDR2 as SNEGSKA (reference sequence). CDR3 protein: CSARPGTGQGYEQYF. In nucleotides, the CDR3 is TGCAGTGCTAGACCCGGGACAGGGCAAGGCTACGAGCAGTACTTC.

This clonotype showed up many times. The rearrangement uses TRBV12-3 or TRBV12-4 and TRBJ2-1; a weak D match, TRBD1 (6 bases). The V and J ends lost 6 bases and 6 bases respectively, with 21 bases between them. This CDR3 spans 16 amino acids. This chain's CDR3 is CASRSRQVRFGNEQFF. The CDR3 DNA reads as TGTGCCAGCAGGTCCAGACAGGTGAGGTTCGGCAATGAGCAGTTCTTC.